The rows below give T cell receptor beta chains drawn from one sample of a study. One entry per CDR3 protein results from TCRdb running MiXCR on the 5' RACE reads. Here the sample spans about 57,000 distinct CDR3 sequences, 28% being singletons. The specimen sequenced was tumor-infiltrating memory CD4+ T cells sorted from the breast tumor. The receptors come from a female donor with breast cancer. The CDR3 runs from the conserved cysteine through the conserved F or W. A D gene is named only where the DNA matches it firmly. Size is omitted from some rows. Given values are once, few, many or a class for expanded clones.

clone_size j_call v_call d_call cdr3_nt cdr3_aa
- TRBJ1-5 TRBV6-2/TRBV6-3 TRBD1 TGTGCCAGCAGTTACTCGGTGGACAGGGGGCGGCTCGCTAGCAATCAGCCCCAGCATTTT CASSYSVDRGRLASNQPQHF
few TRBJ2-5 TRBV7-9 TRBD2 TGTGCCAGCACCCTAACTAGCGGGACCCAAGAGACCCAGTACTTC CASTLTSGTQETQYF
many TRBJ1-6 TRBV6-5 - TGTGCCAGCAGTTACTCGAATAATTCACCCCTCCACTTT CASSYSNNSPLHF
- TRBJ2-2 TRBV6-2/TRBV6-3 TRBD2 TGTGCCAGCAGTAGAGCTAGCGGGAGGACCGGGGGGCTGTTTTTT CASSRASGRTGGLFF
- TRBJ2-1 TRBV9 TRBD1 TGTGCCAGCAGTGATATAGGACAGGGGAATCGGAAGCAGTTCTTC CASSDIGQGNRKQFF
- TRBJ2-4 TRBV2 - TGTGCCAGCAGTGAAGAGGAATCCAAAAACATTCAGTACTTC CASSEEESKNIQYF
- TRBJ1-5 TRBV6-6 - TGTGCCAGCAGTTACGGGGCCCTGTCAGACGGCAATCAGCCCCAGCATTTT CASSYGALSDGNQPQHF
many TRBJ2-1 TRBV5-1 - TGCGCCAGCAGCTCCGGGTCCTCCAATGAGCAGTTCTTC CASSSGSSNEQFF
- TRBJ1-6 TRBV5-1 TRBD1 TGCGCCAGCAGCTCGAGGACAGGGACATATTCACCCCTCCACTTT CASSSRTGTYSPLHF
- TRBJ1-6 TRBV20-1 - TGCAGTTCCAATCGAGGGGTTGTTAATTCACCCCTCCACTTT CSSNRGVVNSPLHF
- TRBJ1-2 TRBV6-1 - TGTGTCAGCAGCCTGGTCGATGGCTACACCTTC CVSSLVDGYTF
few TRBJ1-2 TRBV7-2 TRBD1 TGTGCCACCAGACAGGGGGCTAACTATGGCTACACCTTC CATRQGANYGYTF
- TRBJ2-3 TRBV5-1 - TGCGCCAGCATTCCTGGGGCGGGGAGCACAGATACGCAGTATTTT CASIPGAGSTDTQYF
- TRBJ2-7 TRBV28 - TGTGCCAGCAGGCAGACAGTGAGGAACGAGCAGTACTTC CASRQTVRNEQYF
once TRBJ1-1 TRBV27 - TGTGCCAGCAGCGAATCAGGGAATCGGACTGAAGCTTTCTTT CASSESGNRTEAFF
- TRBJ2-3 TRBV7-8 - TGTGCCAGCCGCCACTTTATACAGGGATTTACAGATACGCAGTATTTT CASRHFIQGFTDTQYF
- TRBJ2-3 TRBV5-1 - TGCGCCAGCAGCTGGGGACGAGGATACACAGATACGCAGTATTTT CASSWGRGYTDTQYF
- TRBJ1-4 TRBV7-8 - TGTGCCAGCAGCCGGGATGCAACTAATGAAAAACTGTTTTTT CASSRDATNEKLFF
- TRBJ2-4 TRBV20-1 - TGCAGTGCTACGGGACCCGGGTGGATTCAGTACTTC CSATGPGWIQYF
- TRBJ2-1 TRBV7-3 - TGTGCCAGCAGCTTAAGCCGTTGGGACAATGAGCAGTTCTTC CASSLSRWDNEQFF
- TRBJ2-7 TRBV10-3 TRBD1 TGTGCCATCAGAACCGGGACAGGGGCGATGGAGCAGTACTTC CAIRTGTGAMEQYF
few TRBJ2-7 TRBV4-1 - TGCGCCAGCTCCGCCCGGGACACCGAAACCCACGAGCAGTACTTC CASSARDTETHEQYF
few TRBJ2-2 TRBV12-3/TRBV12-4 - TGTGCCAGCCGATTACGGGGTGGGGCTTGGAACACCGGGGAGCTGTTTTTT CASRLRGGAWNTGELFF
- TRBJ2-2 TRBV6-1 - TGTGCCAGCTGGAGGCGGGGTGCCGGGGAGCTGTTTTTT CASWRRGAGELFF
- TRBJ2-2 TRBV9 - TGTGCCAGCGGCTCTTACACCGGGGAGCTGTTTTTT CASGSYTGELFF
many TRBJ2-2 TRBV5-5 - TGTGCCAGCAGCTTGAGCACCGGGGAGCTGTTTTTT CASSLSTGELFF
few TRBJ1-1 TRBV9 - TGTGCCAGCAGCGTAGAAGAGGGGCAGACTGAAGCTTTCTTT CASSVEEGQTEAFF
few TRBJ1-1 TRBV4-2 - TGTGCCAGCAGCCAAGACAGGGCGGGCACTGAAGCTTTCTTT CASSQDRAGTEAFF
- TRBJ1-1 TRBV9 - TGTGCCAGCAGCGTAGAACCGAAGAACACTGAAGCTTTCTTT CASSVEPKNTEAFF
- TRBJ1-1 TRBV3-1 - TGTGCCAGCAGCCAGAGGGACACTGAAGCTTTCTTT CASSQRDTEAFF
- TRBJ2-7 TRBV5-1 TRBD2 TGCGCCAGCAGCACTGGATTAGCGGGAGTACACGAGCAGTACTTC CASSTGLAGVHEQYF
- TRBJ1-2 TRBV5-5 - TGTGCCAGCAGCTTACAAGGTCGGGGCTACACCTTC CASSLQGRGYTF
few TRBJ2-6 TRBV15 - TGTGCCACCAGCAGAGGTGATTTGAGTCTCTCTGGGGCCAACGTCCTGACTTTC CATSRGDLSLSGANVLTF
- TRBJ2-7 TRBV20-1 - TGCAGTGTTGCCGTCCCCAGATCCTACGAGCAGTACTTC CSVAVPRSYEQYF
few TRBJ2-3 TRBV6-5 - TGTGCCAGCAGAAGGACAATTCTCACAGATACGCAGTATTTT CASRRTILTDTQYF
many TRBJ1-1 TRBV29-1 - TGCAGCGCGCGGATTTGGACGGAGAACACTGAAGCTTTCTTT CSARIWTENTEAFF
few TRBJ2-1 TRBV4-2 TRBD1 TGTGCCAGCAGCCAAGTCGGGGGACAGGGGTACAATGAGCAGTTCTTC CASSQVGGQGYNEQFF
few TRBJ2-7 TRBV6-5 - TGTGCCAGCGCCCCTCGGGAATACGAGCAGTACTTC CASAPREYEQYF
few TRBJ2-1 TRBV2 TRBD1 TGTGCTAACCGACAGGGGGTGAACAATGAGCAGTTCTTC CANRQGVNNEQFF
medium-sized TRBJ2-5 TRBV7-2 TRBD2 TGTGCCAGCAGCTTAGCGCAATCGGGGGGCCAAGAGACCCAGTACTTC CASSLAQSGGQETQYF
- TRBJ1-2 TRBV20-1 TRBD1 TGCAGTGCTAGAGCGGGGACAGGACACTATGGCTACACCTTC CSARAGTGHYGYTF
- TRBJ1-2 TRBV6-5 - TGTGCCAGCACTAGCCACGGGGGCGCGTTAAGCTACACCTTC CASTSHGGALSYTF
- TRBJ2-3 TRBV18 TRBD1 TGTGCCAGCTCTCCGGACAGGACCACAGATACGCAGTATTTT CASSPDRTTDTQYF
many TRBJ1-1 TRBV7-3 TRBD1 TGTGCCAGCAGCCCACAGGGGGCGTCCACTGAAGCTTTCTTT CASSPQGASTEAFF
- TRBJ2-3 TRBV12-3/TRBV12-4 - TGTGCCAGCAGTCCGAGGGGGTGGGGTACAAATACGCAGTATTTT CASSPRGWGTNTQYF
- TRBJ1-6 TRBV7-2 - TGTGCCAGCAGCTACGGACAGCCGGACTATTCACCCCTCCACTTT CASSYGQPDYSPLHF